The following is a T cell receptor (beta chain) sequence with its context. Profiled with immunoSEQ multiplex PCR; TCRdb holds only in-frame clones, not every one. This table holds about 160,000 clones, around 90% found once. The source of the sample is a study of radiation and T cells in renal cell carcinoma. On the study more broadly: Nephrectomy followed 15 Gy stereotactic body radiation by 4 weeks.

The CDR3 has 15 amino acids. The V end was cut by 2 bases, the J end by 5 bases, with 12 bases between. CDR1 and CDR2 from the germline V gene are LNHDA and SQIVND (reference sequence). The time point is: baseline pretreatment blood. Sample treatment: 15 Gy SBRT to primary tumor, nephrectomy 4 weeks later. The receptor comes from a woman aged 70 to 79 with renal cell carcinoma. V gene TRBV19 combines with J gene TRBJ2-2; tentatively, D is TRBD1 or TRBD2 (6 bases each). This material consisted of blood, taken from a patient whose treatment included radiotherapy and nephrectomy. The CDR3 sequence is CASSISGGATGELFF. The CDR3 DNA reads TGTGCCAGTAGTATATCCGGGGGCGCGACCGGGGAGCTGTTTTTT.